The next 24 T cell receptor beta chains were all read from a single sample in a study of T-cell memory formation after mild COVID-19 (dated by TCRdb to the early 2020s). Libraries were built with 5' RACE. Sequencing instrument: Illumina NovaSeq 6000. The raw public reads went through TCRdb reprocessing: fastp at Q25, MiXCR clone calling, in-frame beta chains kept. Under each unique CDR3 protein, matching rows form one entry showing the most common genes and DNA. The table for this sample lists about 200,000 distinct CDR3 sequences; over 9.5% of them were counted only once. 3.5% to 4% of the sample goes to the ten largest clones. The sequencing sample was made of PBMCs or a T cell subset sorted from them (not recorded which). All receptors derive from a man aged 18 to 30 who had mild COVID-19 (a few samples of this study predate the infection). The sample titles of this study are shuffled in the database, so cell type and time point are left out; the donor was told from shared clones.

The J gene is TRBJ1-2, the V gene TRBV10-3, with unresolved D. CDR3 length equals 16 residues. Trimming took off 2 bases at V and 1 base at J, with 14 bases between the two ends. Germline V gene sequence: CDR1 ENHRY, CDR2 SYGVKD. The CDR3 here is CAISETIGDLNYGYTF. The CDR3 nucleotides read TGTGCCATCAGTGAGACCATCGGAGACCTTAACTATGGCTACACCTTC.

Remarks on this clonotype: Since a much larger clone is just one base distant, this may be a read error. This chain joins TRBV3-2 and TRBJ2-3; whether TRBD1, the table's D call, matches the DNA was not checked. TRBV3-2 has pseudogene status. The CDR3 length is 17 residues. CDR3 bases: TGTGCCAGCAGCCAAGAAGAATTACAGGACTACACAGATACGCAGTGTTTT. This encodes CASSQEELQDYTDTQCF.

This clonotype was counted between two and nine times. The chain uses TRBV11-2 and TRBJ2-7; 10 positions agree with TRBD1. From germline, CDR1 is SGHAT and CDR2 FQNNGV. With V trimmed by 4 bases and J by 6 bases, 9 bases remained unmatched. CDR3 length equals 15 residues. As DNA, the CDR3 is TGTGCCAGCAGCTCGCCGGGACAGGGGTCTAGCGAGCAGTACTTC. It codes for CASSSPGQGSSEQYF.

This clonotype showed up just a few times. This chain connects TRBV19 to TRBJ2-7; no clear D. Germline CDR1 is LNHDA and CDR2 is SQIVND (reference sequence). This CDR3 spans 15 amino acids. V dropped 1 base and J dropped 2 bases, with 12 bases sitting between them. CDR3: CASSIAEGVAYEQYF. The CDR3 coding sequence is TGTGCCAGTAGTATAGCTGAAGGAGTGGCCTACGAGCAGTACTTC.

This clonotype has ten or more counts. The chain employs TRBV19 and TRBJ2-3, with D possibly matching TRBD2 (6 bases). Germline assignment: CDR1 LNHDA and CDR2 SQIVND (reference sequence). The CDR3 length is 10 residues. The V and J ends lost 10 bases and 10 bases respectively, with 12 bases between them. The CDR3 nucleotides read TGTGCCACTTCGGACTACCCGCAGTATTTT. Residues: CATSDYPQYF.

This clonotype was counted a few times. The chain combines TRBV5-1 with TRBJ1-3; D call uncertain. Germline values: CDR1 SGHRS, CDR2 YFSETQ. The CDR3 has 16 amino acids. The V gene lost 4 bases and the J gene lost 2 bases, with 16 bases spanning the gap. DNA of the CDR3: TGCGCCAGCAGCAGTGGAGCATTGTACACTGGAAACACCATATATTTT. This codes for CASSSGALYTGNTIYF. Using reference TRBV5-1 and TRBJ1-3 for the parts outside the CDR3, the full variable domain is KAGVTQTPRYLIKTRGQQVTLSCSPISGHRSVSWYQQTPGQGLQFLFEYFSETQRNKGNFPGRFSGRQFSNSRSEMNVSTLELGDSALYLCASSSGALYTGNTIYFGEGSWLTVV.

This clonotype was seen more than once but under ten times. The chain links TRBV7-3 to TRBJ2-5, with 8 bases identical to TRBD2. Trimming removed 3 bases from V and 4 bases from J; junction bases left unmatched: 7. Looked up from germline, CDR1 is SGHTA and CDR2 is FQGTGA. The length of the CDR3 is 15 residues. For the CDR3, the DNA is TGTGCCAGCAGCTTGACGGGGGGGAGGGTAGAGACCCAGTACTTC. Residues: CASSLTGGRVETQYF.

The chain couples TRBV5-5 to TRBJ1-2; D gene ambiguous. Trimming stripped 4 bases from V and 4 bases from J, with 20 bases between. CDR3 length equals 16 residues. CDR1 and CDR2 (germline): SGHKS, YYEKEE (reference sequence). CDR3 sequence reads: CASSQGPLRLSYGYTF. CDR3 DNA sequence: TGTGCCAGCAGCCAAGGCCCGCTCAGATTGAGCTATGGCTACACCTTC.

The table lists this clonotype with many counts. This chain connects TRBV6-5 to TRBJ1-1; tentatively, D is TRBD1 (6 bases). Deletions cut 0 bases from V and 4 bases from J, with 12 bases between. The germline CDR1 and CDR2 sequences are MNHEY and SVGAGI. The CDR3 runs to 15 residues. CDR3 nucleotide sequence: TGTGCCAGCAGTTACTCGGGGACAACGACCACTGAAGCTTTCTTT. It codes for CASSYSGTTTTEAFF.

This rearrangement joins TRBV12-3 or TRBV12-4 to TRBJ1-1, with D possibly matching TRBD1 (5 bases). The ends were cut back, 9 bases at V and 1 base at J, with 9 bases in the middle. The CDR3 is made up of 12 amino acids. The CDR3 DNA reads as TGTGCCAGTAGACAGTCGAACACTGAAGCTTTCTTT. This encodes CASRQSNTEAFF.

There are a few counts of this clonotype. The rearrangement links TRBV6-1 to TRBJ2-7; 10 bases align to TRBD2. J was trimmed by 6 bases and V by 7 bases; bases with no gene match: 6. Germline CDR1 MNHNS, CDR2 SASEGT. The CDR3 runs to 13 residues. CDR3 in DNA: TGTGCCAGCACTAGCGGGGGACCCTTCGAGCAGTACTTC. It translates to CASTSGGPFEQYF.

The sample holds a few counts of this clonotype. The rearrangement uses TRBV12-3 or TRBV12-4 and TRBJ2-5; D is unclear. V lost 5 bases and J lost 8, with 12 bases in between. The CDR3 runs to 12 residues. CDR3 bases: TGTGCCAGCAGTCAAAGTTGGGCCACCCAGTACTTC. This encodes CASSQSWATQYF.

This clonotype has a handful of counts. The chain carries TRBV5-6 and TRBJ2-7, with TRBD1 matching over 8 bases. J was trimmed by 6 bases and V by 0 bases; bases with no gene match: 2. CDR1 and CDR2 (germline): SGHDT, YYEEEE. The CDR3 runs to 13 residues. CDR3 sequence reads: CASSLEDRVEQYV. CDR3 DNA sequence: TGTGCCAGCAGCTTGGAGGACAGGGTCGAGCAGTACGTC.

Here the CDR3 DNA reads TGCAGTGCTAGGCGGGTCGGCGGAGATACGCAGTATTTT. Protein sequence: CSARRVGGDTQYF. This chain connects TRBV20-1 to TRBJ2-3; a weak D match, TRBD2 (5 bases). With 3 bases removed from V and 5 bases from J, the gap between germline ends came to 12 bases. Germline-derived CDR1 and CDR2 are DFQATT and SNEGSKA (reference sequence). The length of the CDR3 is 13 residues.

The V gene is TRBV20-1, the J gene TRBJ2-5; D is uncertain. This CDR3 is 14 amino acids long. Trimming stripped 0 bases from V and 5 bases from J, with 13 bases between. Germline CDR1 is DFQATT and CDR2 is SNEGSKA (reference sequence). CDR3 residues: CSARDLRSRETQYF. Here the CDR3 DNA reads TGCAGTGCTAGAGATCTGAGGTCCCGGGAGACCCAGTACTTC.

This clonotype has only a few counts. The rearrangement uses TRBV7-3 and TRBJ2-7, with a weak D call TRBD2 (7 bases). V was clipped by 4 bases and J by 6 bases, with 16 bases between them. CDR3 size: 14 residues. Per the germline V gene, CDR1 is SGHTA and CDR2 is FQGTGA. The CDR3 spells CASSSTSPRGEQYF. CDR3 coding DNA: TGTGCCAGCAGCTCGACTAGCCCCAGGGGCGAGCAGTACTTC.

CDR3 sequence (DNA): TGCAGTGCACCACCTGGACACCTAATCTCCTATAATTCACCCCTCCACTTT. It specifies CSAPPGHLISYNSPLHF. V gene TRBV20-1 combines with J gene TRBJ1-6; D may be TRBD1 (5 bases). Germline lookup yields CDR1 DFQATT and CDR2 SNEGSKA (reference sequence). The CDR3 has 17 residues. V was shortened by 6 bases and J by 0 bases, with 18 bases between the two germline ends.

The chain uses TRBV5-1 and TRBJ2-7; tentatively, D is TRBD2 (7 bases). Germline V lookup: CDR1 SGHRS, CDR2 YFSETQ. Trimming pared 0 bases from V and 3 bases from J, leaving 13 bases between. The CDR3 has 15 residues. The CDR3, as DNA: TGCGCCAGCAGCTTGGTCGGGGGGCCGTACTACGAGCAGTACGTC. Amino acid sequence: CASSLVGGPYYEQYV.

Many counts were recorded for this clonotype. The chain recombines TRBV12-3 or TRBV12-4 with TRBJ1-1; D not resolved. Trimming pared 3 bases from V and 0 bases from J, leaving 8 bases between. This CDR3 has 14 residues. CDR3 sequence reads: CASSLGLLNTEAFF. For the CDR3, the DNA is TGTGCCAGCAGTTTGGGGTTACTGAACACTGAAGCTTTCTTT.

The chain carries TRBV6-1 and TRBJ1-2, with TRBD1 identical over 7 bases. Trimming removed 5 bases from V and 8 bases from J; junction bases left unmatched: 11. The CDR3 sequence is 14 residues long. From germline, CDR1 is MNHNS and CDR2 SASEGT. The CDR3 sequence is CASSNRGSSPGYTF. In DNA form, the CDR3 reads TGTGCCAGCAGTAACAGGGGATCCAGCCCCGGCTACACCTTC.

The rearrangement links TRBV6-6 to TRBJ1-4; possibly TRBD1 for D (5 bases). The germline CDR1 and CDR2 sequences are MNHNY and SVGAGI (reference sequence). There are 14 residues in the CDR3. V lost 7 bases to trimming and J lost 0 bases, with 9 bases between them. The CDR3 DNA reads as TGTGCCAGCATTGGGGGGGCAACTAATGAAAAACTGTTTTTT. Amino acid sequence: CASIGGATNEKLFF.

This clonotype was counted a few times. The J gene is TRBJ1-5, the V gene TRBV10-3; possible D gene TRBD1, 6 bases. V was cut by 1 base and J by 1 base, with 11 bases left in between. The germline gives CDR1 ENHRY, CDR2 SYGVKD. CDR3 size: 16 residues. CDR3 in DNA: TGTGCCATCAGTGAGTGGGGGCGGAAAAGCAATCAGCCCCAGCATTTT. Translated: CAISEWGRKSNQPQHF.

The V call is TRBV5-1, the J call TRBJ2-5; no clear D. Trimming pared 1 base from V and 5 bases from J, leaving 6 bases between. The CDR3 contains 12 residues. Germline V gene data show CDR1 as SGHRS and CDR2 as YFSETQ. The CDR3 sequence is CASSLLSETQYF. The CDR3 DNA is TGCGCCAGCAGCTTGCTTTCGGAGACCCAGTACTTC.

The V and J genes are TRBV4-1 and TRBJ1-2, with 7 bases lining up with TRBD1. Germline trimming cut 4 bases from V and 2 bases from J; bases unmatched to any gene: 10. CDR3 length equals 16 residues. CDR1 and CDR2 from the germline V gene are MGHRA and YSYEKL. The CDR3 nucleotides are TGCGCCAGCAGCCCACCTGGGAGGGGGCGGAACTATGGCTACACCTTC. It codes for CASSPPGRGRNYGYTF.